This T cell receptor (beta chain) was identified during a study of T cells in women clearing cervical HPV infection. The germline CDR1 and CDR2 sequences are DFQATT and SNEGSKA (reference sequence). V lost 3 bases and J 9 bases, leaving 18 bases between the germline ends. The CDR3 sequence is 14 residues long. General study points: TRBV6-7 abundance was lower in cases than controls (0.11% versus 0.16%). Timing of associations relative to infection is unclear; T-cell subsets were not isolated.

Worth noting for this clone: The antigen is unknown. The CDR3 end falls 3 residues outside the read, so it is completed with the germline J gene.

Genomic DNA, averaging roughly 1,200 ng per sample, yielded TCR beta CDR3 via immunoSEQ. Only in-frame clones appear in the TCRdb table, and some are missing; sequencing was by immunoSEQ multiplex PCR. Recorded for this sample: more than 20,000 clones. The V call is TRBV20-1, the J call TRBJ2-1; TRBD1 might be the D (6 bases). This receptor was identified in a woman between 18 and 75 years old with a cervical HPV16 infection that either progressed to CIN3+ or cleared (not recorded which). The sample taken for sequencing was blood buffy coat. CDR3 region: CSASEARGYGEQFF. The DNA read from the CDR3 is TGCAGTGCTAGTGAGGCTAGGGGGTACGGTGAG.